This T cell receptor (beta chain) was sequenced in a study of cytomegalovirus exposure and HLA in healthy donors. Study-level findings and limits: Most TCRs appeared rarely, but some public TCRs recurred in many donors. The study put 160 or so TCR beta chains on its list as cytomegalovirus-associated. In vitro work confirmed that three CMV-associated chains recognize CMV antigens.

On this clone itself: Its antigen is currently unknown.

Sequencing used immunoSEQ multiplex PCR; TCRdb keeps in-frame clones, though not all of them. The sample includes approximately 170,000 clones, about 85% of them seen just once. The sequenced sample consisted of PBMCs. The TCR was taken from a man aged 18 to 30 in good health and CMV-seropositive.

CDR3 DNA: TGTGCCAGCAGCGGCAAGACAGGGCGTGACTACACCTTC. Residues: CASSGKTGRDYTF. V is TRBV9 and J is TRBJ1-2; TRBD1 aligns across 7 bases. The V and J ends lost 3 bases and 10 bases, in that order; junction bases with no gene match: 9. The CDR3 is made up of 13 amino acids. Germline CDR1 and CDR2: SGDLS and YYNGEE.